This entry lists 23 T cell receptor beta chains sequenced from one sample in a study of cytomegalovirus exposure and HLA in healthy donors. The study ran its PCR with 60 Vbeta and 13 Jbeta primers. Assay used: immunoSEQ multiplex PCR; TCRdb lists only in-frame clones, some missing. Its table records just over 200,000 clones. Sequenced: PBMCs. These receptors originate from a girl aged 2 to 9 in good health and CMV-seropositive.

V and J are TRBV10-3 and TRBJ1-4; D uncertain. The CDR3 covers 11 residues. V was pared by 10 bases and J by 5 bases, with 8 bases between. Germline CDR1 ENHRY, CDR2 SYGVKD. The CDR3 DNA is TGTGCCACCCGGGAGAATGAAAAACTGTTTTTT. Its translation: CATRENEKLFF.

The rearrangement uses TRBV10-1 and TRBJ2-1; 10 positions match TRBD1. The CDR3 loop spans 20 amino acids. The V and J ends lost 2 bases and 7 bases, in that order; junction bases with no gene match: 20. From germline, CDR1 is WNHNN and CDR2 SYGVQD (reference sequence). CDR3 bases: TGCGCCAGCAGTGAGACCGGGACAGGGGATCCGCGGGAGATAAGAAATGAGCAGTTCTTC. Encoded protein: CASSETGTGDPREIRNEQFF.

The rearrangement links TRBV7-9 to TRBJ2-7, with 12 bases aligning to TRBD2. The CDR3 has 16 residues. V lost 5 bases to trimming and J lost 3 bases; unmatched junction nucleotides: 8. Germline loops: CDR1 SEHNR, CDR2 FQNEAQ (reference sequence). The CDR3 loop is CASSPSGTSGFYEQYF. CDR3 in DNA: TGTGCCAGCAGCCCATCCGGGACTAGCGGGTTCTACGAGCAGTACTTC.

The CDR3: CASSLMGAGELFF. The DNA for the CDR3 is TGTGCCAGCAGTTTAATGGGAGCCGGGGAGCTGTTTTTT. V usage is TRBV27 and J usage is TRBJ2-2; TRBD2 might be the D (5 bases). The CDR3 sequence is 13 residues long. Germline V lookup: CDR1 MNHEY, CDR2 SMNVEV (reference sequence). V shed 2 bases and J shed 6 bases, with 7 bases lying between them.

The chain carries TRBV18 and TRBJ2-5; D might be TRBD1 (6 bases). The CDR3 is 15 residues long. The germline V and J ends were trimmed by 0 bases and 2 bases, with 10 bases remaining between them. Germline V gene lookup returns CDR1 KGHSH and CDR2 LQKENI. CDR3 nucleotides: TGTGCCAGCTCACCACCGAACAGGGCACAAGAGACCCAGTACTTC. It is translated as CASSPPNRAQETQYF.

The rearrangement links TRBV18 to TRBJ2-2; possibly TRBD1 for D (6 bases). V was shortened by 1 base and J by 6 bases, with 15 bases between the two germline ends. CDR3 size: 16 residues. Germline CDR1 reads KGHSH; CDR2 reads LQKENI. For the CDR3, the DNA is TGTGCCAGCTCACCACGAGAACAGGGCGAACCCGGGGAGCTGTTTTTT. Protein product: CASSPREQGEPGELFF.

The chain couples TRBV5-1 to TRBJ2-7; 7 nucleotides agree with TRBD2. The CDR3 has 16 residues. Germline loops: CDR1 SGHRS, CDR2 YFSETQ. Losses at the gene ends were 4 bases for V and 5 bases for J; bases not matched to a gene: 15. The CDR3, as DNA: TGCGCCAGCAGCCCACCCCTAGCGGCCTTAGGGAACGAGCAGTACTTC. As protein: CASSPPLAALGNEQYF.

J is TRBJ2-2 and V is TRBV7-8; 11 positions agree with TRBD2. V trimming: 1 base; J trimming: 3 bases; junction bases outside the gene matches: 10. Per the germline V gene, CDR1 is SGHVS and CDR2 is FQNEAQ. This CDR3 contains 19 residues. CDR3 DNA: TGTGCCAGCAGCTTAGGTTTCCTAGCGGGAGGCGCGGACACCGGGGAGCTGTTTTTT. Its translation: CASSLGFLAGGADTGELFF.

The chain joins TRBV27 to TRBJ2-1; 14 bases match TRBD2. The CDR3 is 15 amino acids. The J segment lost 8 bases and the V segment lost 3 bases, leaving 3 bases of the junction unmatched. Germline V gene data show CDR1 as MNHEY and CDR2 as SMNVEV (reference sequence). CDR3 DNA sequence: TGTGCCAGCAGTTTCGGACTAGCGGGAGGCTATGAGCAGTTCTTC. It encodes CASSFGLAGGYEQFF.

This chain connects TRBV10-3 to TRBJ2-1, with 8 positions matching TRBD2. Germline-derived CDR1 and CDR2 are ENHRY and SYGVKD. J lost 5 bases, V lost 9 bases, and 3 bases had no gene match. The CDR3 sequence is 12 residues long. CDR3 residues: CAILADNNEQFF. The CDR3 bases are TGTGCCATACTAGCGGACAACAATGAGCAGTTCTTC.

The chain is built from TRBV5-1 and TRBJ1-5; D may be TRBD1 (6 bases). The germline V gene encodes CDR1 SGHRS and CDR2 YFSETQ. The CDR3 loop spans 15 amino acids. Trimming shortened V by 2 bases and J by 6 bases, and 15 bases separated the two germline ends. DNA for the CDR3: TGCGCCAGCAGCTTATCAGGGGATATAGGTCAGCCCCAGCATTTT. Residues: CASSLSGDIGQPQHF.

V and J are TRBV5-4 and TRBJ2-3; 10 nucleotides match TRBD2. J gave up 5 bases and V 4 bases, and 7 bases lay outside the gene matches. The germline V gene encodes CDR1 SGHNT and CDR2 YYREEE (reference sequence). The CDR3 has 15 amino acids. CDR3 bases: TGTGCCAGCAGCCTCTGGGTAGCGGGGGGAGATACGCAGTATTTT. Its translation is CASSLWVAGGDTQYF.

On this clone itself: Germline and junction disagree at one end, which may indicate a read error. The chain recombines TRBV7-7 with TRBJ2-2; maybe TRBD1 (5 bases). The CDR3 has 15 residues. Germline V gene lookup returns CDR1 SSHAT and CDR2 FNYEAQ (reference sequence). The CDR3 reads CASSARVLGTGELFF. Written as DNA, the CDR3 is TGTGCTAGCAGCGCCAGGGTTTTAGGCACCGGGGAGCTGTTTTTT.

This sequence joins TRBV7-9 and TRBJ2-5; the D is unclear. Trimming took off 2 bases at V and 1 base at J, with 14 bases between the two ends. This CDR3 has 16 amino acids. Germline V CDR1 and CDR2: SEHNR, FQNEAQ (reference sequence). The chain's CDR3 is CASSLTKGGGQETQYF. CDR3 sequence (DNA): TGTGCCAGCAGCTTAACTAAAGGCGGCGGCCAAGAGACCCAGTACTTC.

The V and J genes are TRBV2 and TRBJ2-7; TRBD2 matches 7 bases. The CDR3 runs 15 residues. The germline CDR1 and CDR2 sequences are SNHLY and FYNNEI. With 6 bases clipped from V and 3 bases from J, the junction kept 11 bases outside the gene matches. The CDR3 DNA sequence: TGTGCCAGCAGGATGAGGGACTACAAGGACTACGAGCAGTACTTC. Protein sequence: CASRMRDYKDYEQYF.

The CDR3: CASIINREQFF. The DNA for the CDR3 is TGTGCCAGCATTATTAATCGTGAGCAGTTCTTC. This chain uses TRBV28 with TRBJ2-1; D gene uncertain. V dropped 7 bases and J dropped 9 bases, with 10 bases sitting between them. Per germline, CDR1 MDHEN and CDR2 SYDVKM. The CDR3 totals 11 residues.

The V and J genes are TRBV19 and TRBJ2-1; TRBD1 matches at 12 bases. The CDR3 is made up of 16 amino acids. Germline V gene lookup returns CDR1 LNHDA and CDR2 SQIVND (reference sequence). V shed 0 bases, J shed 7 bases, and the junction held 4 bases outside the gene matches. In nucleotides, the CDR3 is TGTGCCAGTAGTATAGACGGGACAGGGGGCCAGAATGAGCAGTTCTTC. This gives the protein CASSIDGTGGQNEQFF. Supplemented by reference TRBV19 and TRBJ2-1, the full variable domain reads DGGITQSPKYLFRKEGQNVTLSCEQNLNHDAMYWYRQDPGQGLRLIYYSQIVNDFQKGDIAEGYSVSREKKESFPLTVTSAQKNPTAFYLCASSIDGTGGQNEQFFGPGTRLTVL.

The V and J genes are TRBV4-2 and TRBJ2-2; 15 nucleotides match TRBD2. V shed 4 bases and J 6 bases; nucleotides not matched to a gene: 9. The CDR3 runs 18 residues. Germline loops: CDR1 LGHNA, CDR2 YNFKEQ. The CDR3 here is CASSPGLAGGRVAGELFF. Written as DNA, the CDR3 is TGTGCCAGCAGCCCTGGACTAGCGGGAGGGCGGGTCGCCGGGGAGCTGTTTTTT.

This rearrangement joins TRBV29-1 to TRBJ1-2, with 12 bases matching TRBD1. Germline CDR1 SQVTM, CDR2 ANQGSEA. Unmatched junction bases numbered 9, after V lost 6 bases and J lost 4 bases. This CDR3 is 15 amino acids long. This CDR3 is CSVTGQGAKSYGYTF. CDR3 coding DNA: TGCAGCGTAACGGGACAGGGGGCGAAGAGCTATGGCTACACCTTC. Filled out from reference TRBV29-1 and TRBJ1-2, the complete variable domain reads SAVISQKPSRDICQRGTSLTIQCQVDSQVTMMFWYRQQPGQSLTLIATANQGSEATYESGFVIDKFPISRPNLTFSTLTVSNMSPEDSSIYLCSVTGQGAKSYGYTFGSGTRLTVV.

The chain links TRBV28 to TRBJ1-2; D uncertain. Germline loops: CDR1 MDHEN, CDR2 SYDVKM. The V end lost 4 bases, the J end lost 5 bases, and 11 bases lay between the germline ends. This CDR3 region has 13 residues. The CDR3 DNA is TGTGCCAGCAGTTACGCCAGTACATATGGCTACACCTTC. Translated: CASSYASTYGYTF.

The chain uses TRBV7-6 and TRBJ2-1, with D uncertain. The germline CDR1 and CDR2 sequences are SGHVS and FNYEAQ. V dropped 1 base and J dropped 8 bases, with 12 bases sitting between them. This CDR3 has 14 residues. The CDR3 sequence is CASSLVQPGHEQFF. The CDR3 DNA sequence: TGTGCCAGCAGCTTAGTCCAGCCTGGGCATGAGCAGTTCTTC.

The chain joins TRBV6-5 to TRBJ2-1; D ambiguous. The CDR3 runs 11 residues. The V gene lost 5 bases and the J gene lost 4 bases, with 3 bases spanning the gap. Germline-derived CDR1 and CDR2 are MNHEY and SVGAGI. CDR3 sequence reads: CASSRYNEQFF. The CDR3 coding sequence is TGTGCCAGCAGTCGGTACAATGAGCAGTTCTTC.

This chain joins TRBV28 and TRBJ1-5; D is possibly TRBD1 (5 bases). Germline V gene data show CDR1 as MDHEN and CDR2 as SYDVKM. Between the trimmed V and J ends, which lost 6 bases and 2 bases, there was a span of 11 bases. The CDR3 consists of 14 residues. The CDR3, as DNA: TGTGCCAGCAGAGGGGCTGGAGGCAATCAGCCCCAGCATTTT. Protein product: CASRGAGGNQPQHF.